This TCR beta chain was identified during a study of blood T cell repertoires in COVID-19 (dated by TCRdb to the early 2020s). Broadly, across the study: The collaborator samples originated in the United States, Italy and Spain and spanned the acute and convalescent phases of COVID-19. The sample metadata nearly always contained a de-identified subject ID, COVID-19 status, age in years and sex. Where available, HLA class I and class II types were taken from metadata supplied by the sample provider and were not determined by assay-based typing. The samples were drawn from the first 160 participants of the ongoing ImmuneRACE study and from over a thousand subjects provided by 6 global collaborators. The dataset comprised deeply sampled blood TCRbeta repertoires from subjects exposed to, actively infected with, or recovered from COVID-19. The repertoires were released in a freely available public database intended as a resource for research on the immune response to SARS-CoV-2. The prospective study material was composed of cDNA or gDNA derived from T cells, B-cell-depleted T cells, or PBMCs.

Summary of the overall study and its limitations: The amount of clinical and demographic metadata varied by source and participant and was provided uncurated.

This clone has a handful of counts. The antigen it recognizes is unknown. Nothing much larger sits one base from this clone, and base qualities are not available. Participants in the prospective study were enrolled through a virtual design, were aged about 18 to 100 years, and lived in roughly 26 United States geographic areas. In the prospective study, participants were assigned to cohorts based on the clinical history participants reported in a screening survey and a study questionnaire. Recovered participants in ImmuneRACE Cohort 3 were defined by two consecutive negative NP/OP PCR tests, clearance by a healthcare professional, or resolution of symptoms. In the prospective study, mobile phlebotomists collected whole blood, serum and a nasopharyngeal or oropharyngeal swab from each participant. Additional blood draws and questionnaires over an approximately 2-month period could optionally be provided by prospective study participants. Before DNA extraction, prospective study blood samples were shipped either frozen or at room temperature.

Relative to germline, V is 1 base shorter and J is 1 base shorter, with 19 bases between their ends. Spanning cysteine to phenylalanine, the CDR3 consists of 18 amino acids. Only the CDR3 DNA stays, 54 bases, in frame from base 1. Looking up the germline V gene (reference sequence) yields CDR1 LGHDT and CDR2 YNNKEL. The immunoSEQ Assay, a bias-controlled multiplex PCR, was used to amplify TCRbeta CDR3 regions from genomic DNA. On the study's bioinformatics: Within the assay, amplification of reference gene primers was used to estimate how many nucleated cells each sample contained. To quantify the absolute abundance of each unique TCRbeta CDR3 rearrangement, sequence reads were collapsed and filtered. For each sample, productive Simpson clonality was calculated as the square root of Simpson's diversity index over productive rearrangements. Held by TCRdb, this immuneACCESS table contains in-frame sequences only and omits some clones. Under half of the omission traces to an unresolved V gene where checked; the cause of the rest is unknown. The DNA was the basis for D and trimming; V, J and clone size are from that table. Across this sample there are roughly 260,000 clones, with roughly 88% seen only once. Less than 2.5% of the sample is taken by the ten largest.

The chain couples TRBV3-1 (or the pseudogene TRBV3-2) to TRBJ1-1; the D gene cannot be resolved reliably. Sequenced: PBMCs or T cells enriched from blood (not recorded which). The receptor comes from a woman aged 45-65 years who had recovered from COVID-19. The DNA sequence follows: TGTGCCAGCAGCCAAGTCCTTCCTCGGGAGGCGCGGAACACTGAAGCTTTCTTT. Its translation is CASSQVLPREARNTEAFF.